The 14 T cell receptor beta chains in this list originate from one sample, sequenced in a study of T-cell reconstitution after alpha-beta-depleted transplantation in children. During its preparation, the TCRbeta library received unique molecular identifiers. TCRdb called the PCR reads again in MiXCR, with one record for every CDR3 protein. The sample records 500,000 to 600,000 distinct CDR3 sequences, 25% to 30% being singletons. The sample was PBMCs, taken before TCRalphabeta/CD19-depleted stem cell transplant. The receptors stem from a boy under two years old with Wiskott-Aldrich syndrome, due to receive a stem cell transplant.

V usage is TRBV19 and J usage is TRBJ1-1, with 9 bases lining up with TRBD1. Per germline, CDR1 LNHDA and CDR2 SQIVND (reference sequence). After removal of 10 bases from V and 6 bases from J, the junction contained 3 bases not matched to a gene. CDR3 length: 11 residues. CDR3: CATRTGAEAFF. The DNA for the CDR3 is TGTGCCACCAGGACAGGGGCTGAAGCTTTCTTT.

This clonotype was found once. This rearrangement joins TRBV6-5 to TRBJ2-5, with D perhaps assigned TRBD1 or TRBD2 (5 bases each). The CDR3 spans 15 residues. CDR1 MNHEY and CDR2 SVGAGI come from the germline V gene. Trimming stripped 6 bases from V and 5 bases from J, with 19 bases between. CDR3 bases: TGTGCCAGCAGCTCTCGGGTTGAAGGGGACGAGACCCAGTACTTC. The encoded protein is CASSSRVEGDETQYF.

The V call is TRBV15, the J call TRBJ1-5, with 10 bases fitting TRBD1. Germline trimming cut 3 bases from V and 2 bases from J; bases unmatched to any gene: 4. CDR3 length equals 16 residues. Germline V gives CDR1 LNHNV, CDR2 YYDKDF (reference sequence). In nucleotides, the CDR3 is TGTGCCACCAGCAGCGCGGGACAGGGGCGCAATCAGCCCCAGCATTTT. It encodes CATSSAGQGRNQPQHF.

This clonotype was found a few times. The chain couples TRBV20-1 to TRBJ2-5; TRBD1 matches 7 bases. The CDR3 is made up of 14 amino acids. Germline CDR1 is DFQATT and CDR2 is SNEGSKA (reference sequence). V was clipped by 2 bases and J by 5 bases; unmatched bases: 8. CDR3 sequence reads: CSARQFDRDETQYF. The CDR3 DNA reads as TGCAGTGCTAGACAATTCGACAGGGACGAGACCCAGTACTTC.

The chain combines TRBV28 with TRBJ2-6; D not certain. Per germline, CDR1 MDHEN and CDR2 SYDVKM. V lost 0 bases and J 4 bases, leaving 4 bases between the germline ends. CDR3 length equals 14 residues. The CDR3 spells CASSLWTGANVLTF. CDR3 in DNA: TGTGCCAGCAGTTTATGGACAGGGGCCAACGTCCTGACTTTC.

This clonotype occurred a few times. This chain connects TRBV15 to TRBJ1-5; D is unclear. Germline V CDR1 and CDR2: LNHNV, YYDKDF (reference sequence). Trimming pared 3 bases from V and 0 bases from J, leaving 9 bases between. The CDR3 length is 15 residues. Here the CDR3 DNA reads TGTGCCACCAGCAGCCGAATCCATAGCAATCAGCCCCAGCATTTT. Protein product: CATSSRIHSNQPQHF.

This clonotype was picked up a small number of times. The chain couples TRBV10-1 to TRBJ2-1; 11 bases map to TRBD2. Per germline, CDR1 WNHNN and CDR2 SYGVQD (reference sequence). The CDR3 is made up of 19 amino acids. V was pared by 0 bases and J by 4 bases, with 11 bases of the junction left unmatched. This CDR3 is CASSESVAGGHKRYNEQFF. The CDR3, as DNA: TGCGCCAGCAGTGAGTCGGTAGCGGGAGGGCATAAAAGGTACAATGAGCAGTTCTTC.

This clonotype has a handful of counts. The chain uses TRBV28 and TRBJ2-7; TRBD2 matches at 9 bases. Trimming at V came to 11 bases and at J to 0 bases, leaving 17 bases not matched to a gene. Germline V gene sequence: CDR1 MDHEN, CDR2 SYDVKM. This CDR3 spans 17 amino acids. The CDR3 DNA reads as TGTGCCGGACTAGCGAATCTCACACTAGAGAGCTCCTACGAGCAGTACTTC. Its translation: CAGLANLTLESSYEQYF.

A few counts support this clonotype. This chain uses TRBV12-3 or TRBV12-4 with TRBJ2-2, with 10 bases fitting TRBD2. CDR3 length: 17 amino acids. The junction had 6 bases not matched to a gene; V was cut back by 3 bases and J by 2 bases. The CDR3 DNA reads as TGTGCCAGCAGTTTTCGGGCTAGCGGGAGTAACACCGGGGAGCTGTTTTTT. Protein: CASSFRASGSNTGELFF.

This clonotype occurred a few times. This rearrangement joins TRBV29-1 to TRBJ2-2, with a tentative D call TRBD2 (6 bases). The CDR3 is made up of 13 amino acids. Germline CDR1 SQVTM, CDR2 ANQGSEA. Deletions cut 7 bases from V and 3 bases from J, with 12 bases between. CDR3 amino acids: CSAGTSYTGELFF. CDR3 DNA: TGCAGCGCTGGGACTTCCTACACCGGGGAGCTGTTTTTT.

This clonotype was counted only a few times. V is TRBV3-1 and J is TRBJ1-1, with D uncertain. Looked up from germline, CDR1 is LGHDT and CDR2 is YNNKEL (reference sequence). V was cut by 0 bases and J by 1 base, with 12 bases left in between. The CDR3 runs to 16 residues. The CDR3, as DNA: TGTGCCAGCAGCCAAGAAACCGGAAACAGGAACACTGAAGCTTTCTTT. Encoded protein: CASSQETGNRNTEAFF.

The chain is built from TRBV20-1 and TRBJ2-1; a possible D gene is TRBD2 (5 bases). Germline V CDR1 and CDR2: DFQATT, SNEGSKA (reference sequence). The germline V and J ends were trimmed by 0 bases and 6 bases, with 18 bases remaining between them. CDR3 length: 16 amino acids. Here the CDR3 DNA reads TGCAGTGCTAGAGATGGTCCTAGCTGGGGTGGCAATGAGCAGTTCTTC. Its protein is CSARDGPSWGGNEQFF.

A few counts support this clonotype. The gene calls are TRBV29-1 and TRBJ2-7, with TRBD1 as a possible D gene (6 bases). Germline lookup yields CDR1 SQVTM and CDR2 ANQGSEA. V was pared by 5 bases and J by 3 bases, with 14 bases between. The CDR3 is made up of 13 amino acids. The CDR3 nucleotides read TGCAGCGTTTACTCTATAGGGGGCTACGAGCAGTACTTC. Protein: CSVYSIGGYEQYF.

This clonotype has only a few counts. The rearrangement links TRBV12-3 or TRBV12-4 to TRBJ2-1, with 9 positions matching TRBD2. The CDR3 spans 16 residues. V shed 3 bases and J 4 bases; nucleotides not matched to a gene: 7. The CDR3 DNA sequence: TGTGCCAGCAGTTTCGGACTAGCGCTTAGATACAATGAGCAGTTCTTC. This sequence encodes CASSFGLALRYNEQFF.